The source of this TCR beta chain is a study of early stage breast cancer tumors. Whole-study findings and limits: Tumors had 2 to 3-fold higher T cell density than normal breast. Commonly generated sequences made up most enriched TCRB sequences shared between patients.

V shed 3 bases and J 6 bases; nucleotides not matched to a gene: 4. This CDR3 comprises 13 residues. Germline assignment: CDR1 SGHRS and CDR2 YFSETQ. Sequencing used immunoSEQ multiplex PCR; TCRdb keeps in-frame clones, though not all of them. The profile shows 55,000 to 70,000 clones, around 80% of them singletons. Remarks on this clone: Its target is not known.

The sequence derives from a person aged 35-50 years with breast cancer. Specimen: blood. J is TRBJ2-7 and V is TRBV5-1; 9 bases align to TRBD1. Here the CDR3 DNA reads TGCGCCAGCAGCTCGGACAGGGGTTCCGAGCAGTACTTC. Amino acid sequence: CASSSDRGSEQYF.